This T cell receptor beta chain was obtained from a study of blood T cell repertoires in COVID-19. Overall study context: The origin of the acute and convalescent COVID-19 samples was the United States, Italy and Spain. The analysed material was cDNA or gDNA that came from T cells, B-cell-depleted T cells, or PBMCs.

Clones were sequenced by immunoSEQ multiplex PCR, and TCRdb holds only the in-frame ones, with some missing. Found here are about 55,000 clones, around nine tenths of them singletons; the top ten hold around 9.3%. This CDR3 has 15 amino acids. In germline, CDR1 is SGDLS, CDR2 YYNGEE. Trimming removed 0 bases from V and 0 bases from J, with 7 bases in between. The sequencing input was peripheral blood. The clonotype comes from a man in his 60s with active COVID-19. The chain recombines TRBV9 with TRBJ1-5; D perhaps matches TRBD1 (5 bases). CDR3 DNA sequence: TGTGCCAGCAGCGTAGGACAGCATAGCAATCAGCCCCAGCATTTT. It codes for CASSVGQHSNQPQHF.